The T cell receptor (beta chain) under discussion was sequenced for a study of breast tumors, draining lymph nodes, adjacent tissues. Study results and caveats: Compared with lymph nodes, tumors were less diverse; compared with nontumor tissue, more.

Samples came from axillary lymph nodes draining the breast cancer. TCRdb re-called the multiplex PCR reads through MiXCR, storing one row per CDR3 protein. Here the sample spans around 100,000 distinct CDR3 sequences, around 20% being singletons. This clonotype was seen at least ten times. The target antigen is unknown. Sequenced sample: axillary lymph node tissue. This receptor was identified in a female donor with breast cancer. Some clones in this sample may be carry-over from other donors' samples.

CDR3 nucleotide sequence: TGTGCCAGCAGCGATAGAGGGGGGCGAGAGACCCAGTACTTC. It is translated as CASSDRGGRETQYF. This chain links TRBV11-1 with TRBJ2-5; either TRBD1 or TRBD2 may supply D (6 bases each). Per germline, CDR1 SGHAT and CDR2 FQDESV (reference sequence). The CDR3 is made up of 14 amino acids. Trimming stripped 5 bases from V and 4 bases from J, with 14 bases between.